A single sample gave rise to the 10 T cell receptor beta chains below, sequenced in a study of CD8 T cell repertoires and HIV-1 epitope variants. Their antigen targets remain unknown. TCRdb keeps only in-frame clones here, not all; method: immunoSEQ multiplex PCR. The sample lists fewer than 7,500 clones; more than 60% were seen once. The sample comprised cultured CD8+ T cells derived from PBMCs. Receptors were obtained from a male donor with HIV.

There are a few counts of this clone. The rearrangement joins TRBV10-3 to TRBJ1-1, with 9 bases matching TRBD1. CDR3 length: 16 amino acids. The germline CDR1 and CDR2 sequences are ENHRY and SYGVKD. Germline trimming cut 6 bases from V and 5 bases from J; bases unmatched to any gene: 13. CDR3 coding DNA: TGTGCCATCAGACAAGGGACAGGGACACTTGAGACTGAAGCTTTCTTT. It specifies CAIRQGTGTLETEAFF.

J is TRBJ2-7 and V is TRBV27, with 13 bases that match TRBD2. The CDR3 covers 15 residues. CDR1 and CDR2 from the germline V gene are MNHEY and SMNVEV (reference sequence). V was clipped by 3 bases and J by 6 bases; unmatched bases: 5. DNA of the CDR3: TGTGCCAGCAGTTTCCAGACTAGCGGGGGGTCCGAGCAGTACTTC. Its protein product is CASSFQTSGGSEQYF.

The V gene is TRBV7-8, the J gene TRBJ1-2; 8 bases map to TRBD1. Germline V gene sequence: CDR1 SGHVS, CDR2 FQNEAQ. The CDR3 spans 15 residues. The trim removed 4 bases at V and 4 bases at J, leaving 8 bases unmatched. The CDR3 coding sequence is TGTGCCAGCAGCTCCCCGGACAGGGCCTCCTATGGCTACACCTTC. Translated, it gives CASSSPDRASYGYTF.

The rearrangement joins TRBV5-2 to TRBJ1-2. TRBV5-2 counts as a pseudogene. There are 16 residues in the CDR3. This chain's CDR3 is CASSQDPPDLDYGYTF. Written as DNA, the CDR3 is TGCGCCAGCAGCCAAGATCCCCCAGACTTGGACTATGGCTACACCTTC.

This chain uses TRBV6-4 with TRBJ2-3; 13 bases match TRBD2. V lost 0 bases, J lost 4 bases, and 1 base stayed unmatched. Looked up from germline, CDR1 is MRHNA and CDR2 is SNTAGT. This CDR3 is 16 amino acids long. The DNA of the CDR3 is TGTGCCAGCAGTGACTCCGGGACTAGCGGGGCAGATACGCAGTATTTT. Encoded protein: CASSDSGTSGADTQYF.

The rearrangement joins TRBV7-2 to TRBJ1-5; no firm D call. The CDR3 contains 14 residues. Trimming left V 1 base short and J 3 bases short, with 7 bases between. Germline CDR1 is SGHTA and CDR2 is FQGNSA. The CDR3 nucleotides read TGTGCCAGCAGCTTAGGGGTCTACAATCAGCCCCAGCATTTT. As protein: CASSLGVYNQPQHF.

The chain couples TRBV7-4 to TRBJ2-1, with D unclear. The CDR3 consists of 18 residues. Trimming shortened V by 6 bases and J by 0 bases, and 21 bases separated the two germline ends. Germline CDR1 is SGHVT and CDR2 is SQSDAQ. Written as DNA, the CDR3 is TGTGCCAGCAGACGAAAACTGCGAGAGGCTTGCTCCTACAATGAGCAGTTCTTC. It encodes CASRRKLREACSYNEQFF.

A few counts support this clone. This CDR3 is CASSLPGSYEQYF. CDR3 in DNA: TGTGCCAGCAGCTTACCGGGGTCCTACGAGCAGTACTTC. The genes are TRBV7-9 and TRBJ2-7; TRBD2 is a possible D gene (5 bases). Trimming removed 2 bases at V and 1 base at J, with 6 bases between. The germline V gene has CDR1 SEHNR and CDR2 FQNEAQ (reference sequence). The CDR3 has 13 residues.

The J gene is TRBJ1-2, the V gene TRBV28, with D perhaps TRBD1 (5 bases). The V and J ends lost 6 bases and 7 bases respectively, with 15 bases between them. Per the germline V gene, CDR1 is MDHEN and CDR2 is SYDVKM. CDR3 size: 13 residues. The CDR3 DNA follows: TGTGCCAGCAGACCGGGGCAGGGACTTGGCTACACCTTC. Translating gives CASRPGQGLGYTF.

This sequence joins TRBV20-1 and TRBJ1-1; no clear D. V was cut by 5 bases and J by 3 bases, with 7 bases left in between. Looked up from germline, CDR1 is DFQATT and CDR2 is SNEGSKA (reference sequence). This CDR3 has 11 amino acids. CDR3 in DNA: TGCAGTGCTCGAGCCCACACTGAAGCTTTCTTT. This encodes CSARAHTEAFF.